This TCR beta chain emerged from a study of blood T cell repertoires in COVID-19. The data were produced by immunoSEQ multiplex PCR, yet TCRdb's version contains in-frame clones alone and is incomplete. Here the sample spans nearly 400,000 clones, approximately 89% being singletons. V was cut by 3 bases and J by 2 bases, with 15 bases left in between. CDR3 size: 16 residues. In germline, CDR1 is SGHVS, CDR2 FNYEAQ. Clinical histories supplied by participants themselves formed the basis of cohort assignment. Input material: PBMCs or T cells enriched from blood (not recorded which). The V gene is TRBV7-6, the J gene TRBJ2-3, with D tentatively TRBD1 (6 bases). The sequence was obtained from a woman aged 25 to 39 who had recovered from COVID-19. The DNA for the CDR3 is TGTGCCAGCAGCTTCGGGCTGGCAGGGGACACAGATACGCAGTATTTT. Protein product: CASSFGLAGDTDTQYF.